The clone carrying this T cell receptor (beta chain) was found once. Its antigen remains unknown. The entry originates in a study of T cell responses to AZD1222 COVID-19 vaccine. The study's findings and limits: Spike-specific TCR breadth and depth were elevated following two AZD1222 doses. Nearly half of the spike-specific TCRs reportedly recognize variant regions that carry no mutations. None of the repertoires were sampled until the peak T cell response had passed. Regions 160-218 and 743-854 held dominance among vaccine-associated CD4 TCRs, which spanned spike.

The assay was immunoSEQ multiplex PCR, and TCRdb's table has in-frame clones only and misses some. This table has nearly 100,000 clones, more than 70% appearing once. Germline V lookup: CDR1 LNHDA, CDR2 SQIVND (reference sequence). This CDR3 is built from 12 residues. Trimming removed 9 bases at V and 0 bases at J, with 8 bases between. Material: peripheral blood, obtained on day 0 of AZD1222 vaccination. The receptor was derived from an adult in good health. The chain uses TRBV19 and TRBJ1-2; unclear D gene. For the CDR3, the DNA is TGTGCCAGCGGGAGGACTAACTATGGCTACACCTTC. Amino acid sequence: CASGRTNYGYTF.